These T cell receptor beta chains were read from a single sample in a study of blood T cell repertoires in COVID-19. Some clones are missing from TCRdb's copy, which holds only in-frame ones; the method was immunoSEQ multiplex PCR. Of some 120,000 clones listed, 80% to 95% are singletons. Source material: peripheral blood. The receptors derive from a man aged 50-59 years with COVID-19, enrolled during active disease. The conserved cysteine and the conserved F or W are not part of the CDR3 here. Only some rows state a clone size, as once, few, many or a class for expanded clones.

V gene: TRBV24-1
J gene: TRBJ2-1
clone size: -
CDR3 protein: ATSDTLRGGFAYNEQF

V gene: TRBV6-6
J gene: TRBJ1-4
clone size: -
CDR3 protein: ASSYRGQEVEKLF

V gene: TRBV7-9
J gene: TRBJ2-7
clone size: -
CDR3 protein: ASSLAGHPGNEQY

V gene: TRBV5-1
J gene: TRBJ2-5
clone size: -
CDR3 protein: ASSLDTGRQETQY

V gene: TRBV7-3
J gene: TRBJ2-1
clone size: -
CDR3 protein: ASSPGLAVIYNEQF

V gene: TRBV7-2
J gene: TRBJ2-1
clone size: -
CDR3 protein: ASSLISGNEQF

V gene: TRBV6-2/TRBV6-3
J gene: TRBJ2-2
clone size: -
CDR3 protein: ASSFSLPGTGVIMNTGELF

V gene: TRBV2
J gene: TRBJ1-2
clone size: few
CDR3 protein: ASRNLLGRYGYT

V gene: TRBV6-5
J gene: TRBJ2-1
clone size: -
CDR3 protein: ASSYSAGRYNEQF

V gene: TRBV4-2
J gene: TRBJ1-3
clone size: -
CDR3 protein: ASSPVGGVGDTIY

V gene: TRBV7-2
J gene: TRBJ1-3
clone size: -
CDR3 protein: ASSLGTDSGNTIY

V gene: TRBV7-8
J gene: TRBJ2-7
clone size: -
CDR3 protein: ASSLRASGTYEQY

V gene: TRBV29-1
J gene: TRBJ1-2
clone size: -
CDR3 protein: SVEEQVSNYGYT

V gene: TRBV27
J gene: TRBJ2-1
clone size: -
CDR3 protein: ASSLSFWREIADEQF

V gene: TRBV30
J gene: TRBJ2-1
clone size: -
CDR3 protein: AWSVGLAGEDEQF

V gene: TRBV10-1
J gene: TRBJ2-7
clone size: once
CDR3 protein: ASNGGTPANYEQY

V gene: TRBV27
J gene: TRBJ2-5
clone size: -
CDR3 protein: ASSSVGGGEETQY

V gene: TRBV2
J gene: TRBJ2-5
clone size: -
CDR3 protein: ASSEVGTEKETQY

V gene: TRBV4-1
J gene: TRBJ2-5
clone size: -
CDR3 protein: ASSQAGGVETQY

V gene: TRBV29-1
J gene: TRBJ2-3
clone size: once
CDR3 protein: SVVPGTGYAADTQY

V gene: TRBV28
J gene: TRBJ1-4
clone size: -
CDR3 protein: ASRDSKAAPNEKLF

V gene: TRBV18
J gene: TRBJ1-2
clone size: -
CDR3 protein: ASSRTRVDGYT

V gene: TRBV29-1
J gene: TRBJ2-4
clone size: -
CDR3 protein: SVVSGAENIQY

V gene: TRBV19
J gene: TRBJ1-5
clone size: -
CDR3 protein: ASSMGARQQPQH

V gene: TRBV2
J gene: TRBJ2-7
clone size: -
CDR3 protein: ASSVMGGYEQY